What follows describes a single T cell receptor beta chain. This record belongs to a study of identifying expanded T cells in peripheral blood. The repertoire was sequenced with immunoSEQ multiplex PCR; TCRdb's copy has only in-frame clones and lacks some. This sample has 100,000 to 150,000 clones; approximately 80% occur once, and the top ten carry over 3%. Germline V gives CDR1 SGHDT, CDR2 YYEEEE. This CDR3 region has 15 residues. V shed 1 base, J shed 4 bases, and the junction held 4 bases outside the gene matches. This rearrangement joins TRBV5-6 to TRBJ2-5; the match to TRBD2 covers 10 bases. The material sequenced was blood. The sequence derives from a person aged 18 to 75 in good health. This CDR3 reads CASSLFSGRRETQYF. In DNA form, the CDR3 reads TGTGCCAGCAGCTTGTTTAGCGGGAGGCGAGAGACCCAGTACTTC.